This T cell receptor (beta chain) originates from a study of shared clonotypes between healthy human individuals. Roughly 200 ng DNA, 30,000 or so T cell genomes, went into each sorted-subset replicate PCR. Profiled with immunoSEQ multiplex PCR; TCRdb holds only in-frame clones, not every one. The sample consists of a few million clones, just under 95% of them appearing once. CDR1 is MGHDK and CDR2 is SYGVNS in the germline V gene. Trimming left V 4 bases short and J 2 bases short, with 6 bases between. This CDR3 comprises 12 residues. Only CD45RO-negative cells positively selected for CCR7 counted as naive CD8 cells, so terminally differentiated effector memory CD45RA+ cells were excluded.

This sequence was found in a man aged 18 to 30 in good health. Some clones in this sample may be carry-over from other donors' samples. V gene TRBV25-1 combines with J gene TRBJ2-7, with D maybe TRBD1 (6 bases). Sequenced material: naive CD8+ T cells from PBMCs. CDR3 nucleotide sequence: TGTGCCAGCAGTGGACAGGCCTACGAGCAGTACTTC. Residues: CASSGQAYEQYF.